What follows is one T cell receptor (beta chain) and its context. Its antigen is currently unknown. This sample is part of a study of graft-versus-host responses after intestinal transplantation. Across the study: Transplant types were multivisceral, liver-intestinal, or isolated intestinal. Anti-thymocyte globulin induction was given to all recipients, followed by tacrolimus and steroids for approximately three years.

Study-wide results and limits: Early after transplant, HvG clones declined as circulating GvH clones peaked. GvH clones detected in recipient marrow included some appearing first in ileum or blood.

V lost 0 bases, J lost 4 bases, and 16 bases lay in between. The germline V gene has CDR1 SEHNR and CDR2 FQNEAQ (reference sequence). The CDR3 length is 16 residues. The repertoire was sequenced with immunoSEQ multiplex PCR; TCRdb's copy has only in-frame clones and lacks some. This table holds about 97,000 clones, 90% to 95% found once. The receptor was derived from a human donor who was the organ donor for an intestinal transplant. Source: unstimulated CD4+ T cells sorted from spleen or lymph node cells, taken before transplant. V gene TRBV7-9 combines with J gene TRBJ2-7; possibly TRBD1 for D (7 bases). Here the CDR3 reads CASSLARDSLAYEQYF. The CDR3 nucleotides read TGTGCCAGCAGCTTAGCCAGGGACAGCCTAGCGTACGAGCAGTACTTC.